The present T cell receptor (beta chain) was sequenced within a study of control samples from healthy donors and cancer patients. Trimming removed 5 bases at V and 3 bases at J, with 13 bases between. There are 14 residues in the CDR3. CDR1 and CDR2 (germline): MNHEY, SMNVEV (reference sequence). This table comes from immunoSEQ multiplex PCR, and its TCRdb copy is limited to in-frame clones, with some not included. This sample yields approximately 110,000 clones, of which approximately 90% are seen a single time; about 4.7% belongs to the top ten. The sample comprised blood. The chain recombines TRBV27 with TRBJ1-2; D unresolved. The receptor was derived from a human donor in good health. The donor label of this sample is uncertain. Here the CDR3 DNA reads TGTGCCAGCAGTCACAGACCGCCTGACTATGGCTACACCTTC. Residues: CASSHRPPDYGYTF.